What follows is one T cell receptor beta chain and its context. CDR1 is LNHDA and CDR2 is SQIVND in the germline V gene (reference sequence). The CDR3 covers 12 residues. V was trimmed by 1 base and J by 4 bases, leaving 3 bases between them. Clones were read by immunoSEQ multiplex PCR, and TCRdb kept only the in-frame ones, dropping some. The sample has 45,000 to 60,000 clones; just over 90% are singletons. The data were taken from a study of control samples from healthy donors and cancer patients. What was sequenced was PBMCs. This TCR was sampled from a man between 25 and 39 years old with colorectal cancer. J is TRBJ2-3 and V is TRBV19; D gene unclear. The CDR3 nucleotides read TGTGCCAGTAGTATAGCGTCAGATACGCAGTATTTT. The encoded protein is CASSIASDTQYF.